The 18 T cell receptor beta chains below were found in one sample sequenced in a study of human T cells and chemical hapten exposure. Time point defined: patch test 3, about 24 weeks after DPC sensitization. Treatment indicated: therapeutic diphenylcyclopropenone sensitization with weekly scalp DPC. Unseparated into fractions, whole blood served as the source from which total RNA was extracted. Using its own MiXCR run on the RACE reads, TCRdb lists one record per CDR3 protein. The sample holds some 39,000 distinct CDR3 sequences, over 7.5% seen once. This sample comprised whole blood, obtained in connection with sensitization to the hapten diphenylcyclopropenone (DPC). Every receptor here comes from a man aged 50 or older with alopecia areata. Some clones in this sample may be carry-over from other donors' samples.

This clonotype was recorded at least ten times. The J gene is TRBJ2-5, the V gene TRBV29-1; D ambiguous. Trimming took off 1 base at V and 2 bases at J, with 8 bases between the two ends. Germline V CDR1 and CDR2: SQVTM, ANQGSEA. This CDR3 has 13 residues. Here the CDR3 reads CSVEGRRQETQYF. The CDR3 DNA is TGCAGCGTTGAAGGCAGGCGGCAAGAGACCCAGTACTTC.

The sample holds many counts of this clonotype. This chain links TRBV6-2 or TRBV6-3 with TRBJ1-1; 7 bases match TRBD1. In germline, CDR1 is MNHEY, CDR2 SVGEGT. This CDR3 has 15 amino acids. V lost 6 bases to trimming and J lost 7 bases; unmatched junction nucleotides: 14. The CDR3 DNA follows: TGTGCCAGCAGACTACAGGGGACGCCGTCTGGTGAAGCTTTCTTT. Amino acid sequence: CASRLQGTPSGEAFF.

The table lists this clonotype with many counts. The V call is TRBV21-1, the J call TRBJ2-1; the D call of TRBD1 is as the table states it, not checked on the DNA. TRBV21-1 counts as a pseudogene. The CDR3 runs 18 residues. The chain's CDR3 is CARPLGRQEVKGWNEQFF. In DNA form, the CDR3 reads TGTGCCAGACCCTTGGGACGACAGGAGGTAAAGGGCTGGAATGAGCAGTTCTTC.

This clonotype was observed many times. This chain links TRBV2 with TRBJ2-2, with unresolved D. The V and J ends lost 6 bases and 11 bases respectively, with 13 bases between them. The germline V gene has CDR1 SNHLY and CDR2 FYNNEI. The CDR3 spans 12 residues. Here the CDR3 DNA reads TGTGCCAGCAGAGTGGGGAAGGGAGAGCTGTTTTTT. The encoded protein is CASRVGKGELFF.

This clonotype was seen many times. The J gene is TRBJ1-2, the V gene TRBV6-1, with a tentative D call TRBD1 (5 bases). The CDR3 contains 15 residues. Germline assignment: CDR1 MNHNS and CDR2 SASEGT. The V gene lost 7 bases and the J gene lost 4 bases, with 19 bases spanning the gap. CDR3 DNA sequence: TGTGCCAGCAACGACCATTCCAGGGACCTCTATGGCTACACCTTC. Its translation is CASNDHSRDLYGYTF.

In this sample, this clonotype turned up many times. The chain links TRBV3-1 to TRBJ2-1; D not certain. CDR3 length: 15 residues. From germline, CDR1 is LGHDT and CDR2 YNNKEL (reference sequence). Trimming cost V 1 base and J 6 bases, with 13 bases left between them. CDR3 coding DNA: TGTGCCAGCAGCCAAGCTGTGGGGATTGGCAATGAGCAGTTCTTC. Translation gives CASSQAVGIGNEQFF.

This clonotype has at least ten counts. The CDR3 DNA sequence: TGTGCCAGCAGTTACTCCGTCAGGGGAGGCACTGAAGCTTTCTTT. It codes for CASSYSVRGGTEAFF. The chain recombines TRBV6-5 with TRBJ1-1; maybe TRBD1 (6 bases). Germline assignment: CDR1 MNHEY and CDR2 SVGAGI. The CDR3 runs 15 residues. V was shortened by 0 bases and J by 4 bases, with 12 bases between the two germline ends.

The chain combines TRBV7-2 with TRBJ2-7; D possibly uses TRBD1 or TRBD2 (5 bases each). Germline loops: CDR1 SGHTA, CDR2 FQGNSA. V was trimmed by 0 bases and J by 2 bases, leaving 11 bases between them. CDR3 length: 15 residues. The CDR3 sequence: CASSLAWDPAYEQYF. The CDR3 DNA is TGTGCCAGCAGCTTAGCTTGGGACCCGGCCTACGAGCAGTACTTC.

This clonotype has more than one count but fewer than ten. The V call is TRBV20-1, the J call TRBJ2-3; the D is unclear. CDR3 length: 14 amino acids. Germline CDR1 is DFQATT and CDR2 is SNEGSKA (reference sequence). V lost 5 bases and J 1 base, leaving 13 bases between the germline ends. Here the CDR3 reads CSAVAVSGTDTQYF. CDR3 DNA: TGCAGTGCTGTGGCAGTATCGGGCACAGATACGCAGTATTTT.

The chain combines TRBV11-2 with TRBJ2-7; TRBD1 might be the D (6 bases). Trimming left V 3 bases short and J 4 bases short, with 13 bases between. Looked up from germline, CDR1 is SGHAT and CDR2 is FQNNGV. The CDR3 runs 14 residues. CDR3 sequence reads: CASSFRDRRYEQYF. The CDR3 DNA is TGTGCCAGCAGCTTCCGAGACAGGAGATACGAGCAGTACTTC.

Many counts were recorded for this clonotype. Here the CDR3 DNA reads TGTGCCAGCCTTAGGACCTTCGGGAGCACTGAAGCTTTCTTT. Translation gives CASLRTFGSTEAFF. This chain links TRBV6-1 with TRBJ1-1; no reliable D call. V lost 8 bases and J lost 4, with 17 bases in between. This CDR3 comprises 14 residues. Germline CDR1 is MNHNS and CDR2 is SASEGT.

This clonotype has a count of ten or more. The chain is built from TRBV28 and TRBJ2-1; D remains ambiguous. There are 11 residues in the CDR3. Trimming removed 3 bases at V and 7 bases at J, with 4 bases between. Germline CDR1 MDHEN, CDR2 SYDVKM. The CDR3 is CASSLRNEQFF. DNA for the CDR3: TGTGCCAGCAGTTTGAGGAATGAGCAGTTCTTC.

This clonotype was counted ten times or more. The rearrangement joins TRBV18 to TRBJ2-3; 12 positions match TRBD2. This CDR3 comprises 16 residues. Per the germline V gene, CDR1 is KGHSH and CDR2 is LQKENI. V lost 3 bases to trimming and J lost 2 bases; unmatched junction nucleotides: 3. CDR3 loop: CASSPRTSGNTDTQYF. CDR3 DNA: TGTGCCAGCTCACCCAGGACTAGCGGGAACACAGATACGCAGTATTTT.

This clonotype appeared many times. The V gene is TRBV5-1, the J gene TRBJ2-3, with 7 positions matching TRBD2. CDR1 SGHRS and CDR2 YFSETQ come from the germline V gene. The V and J ends lost 0 bases and 2 bases, in that order; junction bases with no gene match: 6. The CDR3 is 16 amino acids. The DNA for the CDR3 is TGCGCCAGCAGCTTGGCCGGACGGGAGGACACAGATACGCAGTATTTT. Residues: CASSLAGREDTDTQYF.

V usage is TRBV5-1 and J usage is TRBJ2-1, with unresolved D. CDR3 length: 15 residues. V dropped 2 bases and J dropped 0 bases, with 9 bases sitting between them. In germline, CDR1 is SGHRS, CDR2 YFSETQ. The CDR3 bases are TGCGCCAGCAGCTTAGGAGAGAGCTCCTACAATGAGCAGTTCTTC. This encodes CASSLGESSYNEQFF.

There are a few counts of this clonotype. The chain employs TRBV11-2 and TRBJ2-5; D uncertain. V was clipped by 1 base and J by 2 bases, with 8 bases between them. Germline-derived CDR1 and CDR2 are SGHAT and FQNNGV. The CDR3 length is 14 residues. CDR3 DNA sequence: TGTGCCAGCAGCTTAGGTTCAGTTCAAGAGACCCAGTACTTC. This gives the protein CASSLGSVQETQYF.

This clonotype has just a few counts. The CDR3 reads CSVEDPEQVTDTQYF. CDR3 DNA: TGCAGCGTTGAAGATCCGGAGCAGGTCACAGATACGCAGTATTTT. The chain is built from TRBV29-1 and TRBJ2-3; D call uncertain. Per germline, CDR1 SQVTM and CDR2 ANQGSEA. V lost 0 bases and J 2 bases, leaving 12 bases between the germline ends. CDR3 length: 15 residues.

On this clonotype: A clone one base away is much larger, so this may be a read error. The V and J genes are TRBV20-1 and TRBJ2-7; D is uncertain. The CDR3 consists of 14 residues. Germline loops: CDR1 DFQATT, CDR2 SNEGSKA (reference sequence). CDR3 nucleotides: TGCAGAGCTAACCCCCAGGCCCGTCTCGACGAGCAGTACTTC. Amino acid sequence: CRANPQARLDEQYF.